This T cell receptor beta chain was identified in a study of cytomegalovirus exposure and HLA in healthy donors. A remark on this clone: Its target is unknown.

V was trimmed by 3 bases and J by 3 bases, leaving 11 bases between them. CDR1 and CDR2 (germline): SGHTA, FQGNSA. This CDR3 has 14 residues. Primers: 60 Vbeta forward and 13 Jbeta reverse. Generated by immunoSEQ multiplex PCR, the TCRdb table keeps only in-frame clones and is missing some. The table lists 90,000 to 150,000 clones, roughly 78% of them singletons. Study results and limitations: Investigators reported 150 to 200 TCR beta chains as tied to cytomegalovirus.

The TCR comes from a woman in her twenties or thirties in good health and CMV-seropositive. The V gene is TRBV7-2, the J gene TRBJ1-2, with D hard to call. Sequencing was carried out using PBMCs. Here the CDR3 reads CASSFSLVDYGYTF. For the CDR3, the DNA is TGTGCCAGCAGCTTTAGTCTCGTGGACTATGGCTACACCTTC.